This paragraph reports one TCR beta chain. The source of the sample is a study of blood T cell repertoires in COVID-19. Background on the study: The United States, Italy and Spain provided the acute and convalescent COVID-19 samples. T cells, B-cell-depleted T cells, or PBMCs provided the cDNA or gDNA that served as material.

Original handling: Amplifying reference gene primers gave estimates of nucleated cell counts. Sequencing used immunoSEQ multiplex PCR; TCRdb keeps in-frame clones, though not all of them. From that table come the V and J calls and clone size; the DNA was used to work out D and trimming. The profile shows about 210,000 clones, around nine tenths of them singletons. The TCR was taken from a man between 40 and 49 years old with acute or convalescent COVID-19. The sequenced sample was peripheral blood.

The CDR3 protein is CASVTGGAKIDNEQFF. Here the CDR3 DNA reads TGTGCCAGCGTTACTGGAGGGGCGAAAATCGACAATGAGCAGTTCTTC. The chain employs TRBV5-4 and TRBJ2-1; D possibly corresponds to TRBD2 (6 bases). Germline V gives CDR1 SGHNT, CDR2 YYREEE (reference sequence). V gave up 7 bases and J gave up 5 bases, with 22 bases separating them. The CDR3 consists of 16 residues. Combining the CDR3 with reference TRBV5-4 and TRBJ2-1 gives the whole variable domain ETGVTQSPTHLIKTRGQQVTLRCSSQSGHNTVSWYQQALGQGPQFIFQYYREEENGRGNFPPRFSGLQFPNYSSELNVNALELDDSALYLCASVTGGAKIDNEQFFGPGTRLTVL.